The T cell receptor (beta chain) described here comes from a study of T cell repertoires in aging, cancer and after chemotherapy. Study context: Donor ages fell into six groups from 30 or younger up to 70 or older. Clear clonal overlap appeared across healthy donor samples taken over several months to years. Study observations and caveats: Across the chemotherapy interval, each cancer cohort showed higher median generation probability, suggesting thymic rebound. Untreated cancer patients had significantly lower blood TCR diversity than age-matched healthy donors.

Peripheral blood genomic DNA, not sorted cells or RNA, was the template. Multiplex touch-down PCR with TRB-A/B primers amplified rearranged V-D-J TRB sequences. TCRdb independently ran MiXCR on the multiplex PCR reads; one entry per CDR3 protein. The sample holds 10,000 to 15,000 distinct CDR3 sequences; less than 40% are singletons and the top ten take just over 6.5%. This clonotype turned up a few times. The antigen remains undetermined. The specimen sequenced was blood. The sequence derives from a human donor in good health. The donor label of this sample is uncertain.

The CDR3, as DNA: TGTGCCAGCAGGAAACAGCCAGAGGCCTATGGCTACACCTTC. This translates into CASRKQPEAYGYTF. This chain uses TRBV27 with TRBJ1-2; D unresolved. CDR3 length equals 14 residues. Germline V gene sequence: CDR1 MNHEY, CDR2 SMNVEV (reference sequence). Trimming left V 6 bases short and J 4 bases short, with 15 bases between.